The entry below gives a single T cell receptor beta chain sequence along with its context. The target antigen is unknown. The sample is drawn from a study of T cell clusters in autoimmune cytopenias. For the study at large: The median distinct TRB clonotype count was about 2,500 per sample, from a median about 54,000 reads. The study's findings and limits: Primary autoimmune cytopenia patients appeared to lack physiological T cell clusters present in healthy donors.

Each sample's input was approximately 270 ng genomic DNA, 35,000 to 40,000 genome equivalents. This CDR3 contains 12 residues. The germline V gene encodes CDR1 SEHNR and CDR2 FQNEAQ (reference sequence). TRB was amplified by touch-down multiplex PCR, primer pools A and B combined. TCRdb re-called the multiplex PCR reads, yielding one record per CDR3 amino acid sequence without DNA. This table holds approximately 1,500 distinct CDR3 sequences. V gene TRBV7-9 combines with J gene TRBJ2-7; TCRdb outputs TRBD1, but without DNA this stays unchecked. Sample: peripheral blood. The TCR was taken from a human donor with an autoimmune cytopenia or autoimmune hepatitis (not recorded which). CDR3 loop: CASSAAAREQYF. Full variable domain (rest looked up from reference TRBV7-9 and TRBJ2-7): DTGVSQNPRHKITKRGQNVTFRCDPISEHNRLYWYRQTLGQGPEFLTYFQNEAQLEKSRLLSDRFSAERPKGSFSTLEIQRTEQGDSAMYLCASSAAAREQYFGPGTRLTVT.